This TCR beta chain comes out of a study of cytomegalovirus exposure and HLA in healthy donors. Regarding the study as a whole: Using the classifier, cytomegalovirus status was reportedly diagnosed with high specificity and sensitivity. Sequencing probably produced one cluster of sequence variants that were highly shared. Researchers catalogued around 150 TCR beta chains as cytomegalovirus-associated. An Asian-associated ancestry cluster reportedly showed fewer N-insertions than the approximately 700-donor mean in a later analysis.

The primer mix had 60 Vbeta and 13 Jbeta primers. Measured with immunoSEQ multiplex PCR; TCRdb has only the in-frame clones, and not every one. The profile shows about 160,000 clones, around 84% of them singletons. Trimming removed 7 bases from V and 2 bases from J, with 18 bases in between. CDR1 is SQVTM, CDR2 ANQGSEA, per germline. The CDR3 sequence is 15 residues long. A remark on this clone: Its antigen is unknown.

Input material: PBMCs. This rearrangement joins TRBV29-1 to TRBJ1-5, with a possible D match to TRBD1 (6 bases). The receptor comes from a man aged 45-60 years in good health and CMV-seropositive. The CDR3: CSDSQGIGGNQPQHF. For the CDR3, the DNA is TGCAGCGACTCACAGGGTATCGGTGGCAATCAGCCCCAGCATTTT.